The 22 T cell receptor beta chains reported below all come from one sample, sequenced in a study of blood T cell repertoires in COVID-19. Some clones are missing from TCRdb's copy, which holds only in-frame ones; the method was immunoSEQ multiplex PCR. The table records over 250,000 clones, over 75% of them present only once. The sample was peripheral blood. These receptors were taken from a human donor in a cohort sampled during active COVID-19.

The rearrangement uses TRBV27 and TRBJ2-1; 10 nucleotides align to TRBD2. V trimming: 6 bases; J trimming: 8 bases; junction bases outside the gene matches: 10. Germline CDR1 reads MNHEY; CDR2 reads SMNVEV (reference sequence). This CDR3 spans 15 amino acids. CDR3 region: CASSTRLAGGHEQFF. The CDR3 coding sequence is TGTGCCAGCAGCACGAGACTAGCGGGTGGTCATGAGCAGTTCTTC.

The genes are TRBV28 and TRBJ2-7; TRBD2 matches at 7 bases. V lost 4 bases and J lost 5; bases outside the gene matches: 11. This CDR3 spans 15 amino acids. Germline loops: CDR1 MDHEN, CDR2 SYDVKM. CDR3 amino acids: CASSSQEAGRDEQYF. The DNA for the CDR3 is TGTGCCAGCAGTTCCCAGGAGGCAGGGAGGGACGAGCAGTACTTC.

This sequence joins TRBV7-9 and TRBJ2-1; 9 nucleotides align to TRBD2. Per the germline V gene, CDR1 is SEHNR and CDR2 is FQNEAQ (reference sequence). The CDR3 length is 13 residues. V lost 1 base, J lost 13 bases, and 5 bases stayed unmatched. In DNA, the CDR3 is TGTGCCAGCAGCTTAGATAGCGGGAGACTTCAGTTCTTC. Its protein product is CASSLDSGRLQFF.

This chain connects TRBV28 to TRBJ1-6; 7 bases match TRBD1. Germline CDR1 is MDHEN and CDR2 is SYDVKM. This CDR3 comprises 14 residues. V lost 3 bases and J lost 6; bases outside the gene matches: 2. The CDR3 coding sequence is TGTGCCAGCAGTTTGCACAGGGGTAATTCACCCCTCCACTTT. This codes for CASSLHRGNSPLHF.

The chain is built from TRBV2 and TRBJ1-1, with D unresolved. This CDR3 is 13 amino acids long. V gave up 7 bases and J gave up 0 bases, with 9 bases separating them. CDR1 and CDR2 (germline): SNHLY, FYNNEI. Here the CDR3 reads CASIVLVNTEAFF. CDR3 sequence (DNA): TGTGCCAGCATTGTCCTTGTGAACACTGAAGCTTTCTTT. The whole variable domain, remainder taken from reference TRBV2 and TRBJ1-1, is EPEVTQTPSHQVTQMGQEVILRCVPISNHLYFYWYRQILGQKVEFLVSFYNNEISEKSEIFDDQFSVERPDGSNFTLKIRSTKLEDSAMYFCASIVLVNTEAFFGQGTRLTVV.

This chain links TRBV28 with TRBJ2-7; possibly TRBD1 for D (5 bases). Germline V gene sequence: CDR1 MDHEN, CDR2 SYDVKM. The CDR3 spans 12 residues. V shed 2 bases and J shed 6 bases, with 8 bases lying between them. Here the CDR3 DNA reads TGTGCCAGCAGTTTAAAGGGGCGCGAGCAGTACTTC. This encodes CASSLKGREQYF. Supplemented by reference TRBV28 and TRBJ2-7, the full variable domain reads DVKVTQSSRYLVKRTGEKVFLECVQDMDHENMFWYRQDPGLGLRLIYFSYDVKMKEKGDIPEGYSVSREKKERFSLILESASTNQTSMYLCASSLKGREQYFGPGTRLTVT.

The chain combines TRBV7-9 with TRBJ2-1; perhaps TRBD2 as D (6 bases). Germline CDR1 and CDR2: SEHNR and FQNEAQ (reference sequence). There are 13 residues in the CDR3. Trimming stripped 5 bases from V and 10 bases from J, with 15 bases between. CDR3 loop: CASSTRGIGEQFF. The CDR3 bases are TGTGCCAGCAGCACCCGGGGGATAGGGGAGCAGTTCTTC.

In this sample, this clone turned up a few times. The rearrangement uses TRBV28 and TRBJ2-5; D gene unclear. The CDR3 totals 13 residues. Germline CDR1 reads MDHEN; CDR2 reads SYDVKM. V was trimmed by 1 base and J by 7 bases, leaving 10 bases between them. CDR3 sequence reads: CASSLSLSVTQYF. The DNA of the CDR3 is TGTGCCAGCAGTTTATCTCTGAGCGTGACCCAGTACTTC. The complete variable domain, with remaining parts taken from reference TRBV28 and TRBJ2-5, reads DVKVTQSSRYLVKRTGEKVFLECVQDMDHENMFWYRQDPGLGLRLIYFSYDVKMKEKGDIPEGYSVSREKKERFSLILESASTNQTSMYLCASSLSLSVTQYFGPGTRLLVL.

The gene calls are TRBV13 and TRBJ2-7, with 10 bases matching TRBD1. The CDR3 is 14 amino acids. The germline V gene encodes CDR1 PRHDT and CDR2 FYEKMQ (reference sequence). J was trimmed by 6 bases and V by 5 bases; bases with no gene match: 7. The CDR3 DNA reads TGTGCCAGCAGCCGGAGACAGGGGGCGCGCGAGCAGTACTTC. It is translated as CASSRRQGAREQYF.

The V call is TRBV28, the J call TRBJ2-3; TRBD2 agrees at 7 bases. Germline V gene data show CDR1 as MDHEN and CDR2 as SYDVKM. V lost 5 bases to trimming and J lost 10 bases; unmatched junction nucleotides: 6. The CDR3 contains 12 residues. The CDR3 loop reads CASSGTTPAQYF. CDR3 DNA sequence: TGTGCCAGCAGTGGGACTACCCCGGCGCAGTATTTT. Variable domain in full (rest from reference TRBV28 and TRBJ2-3): DVKVTQSSRYLVKRTGEKVFLECVQDMDHENMFWYRQDPGLGLRLIYFSYDVKMKEKGDIPEGYSVSREKKERFSLILESASTNQTSMYLCASSGTTPAQYFGPGTRLTVL.

The chain combines TRBV4-1 with TRBJ2-1, with D maybe TRBD2 (6 bases). The V and J ends lost 4 bases and 6 bases respectively, with 19 bases between them. Germline V gene lookup returns CDR1 MGHRA and CDR2 YSYEKL. This CDR3 is built from 16 residues. CDR3 in amino acids: CASSPSGTPTGNEQFF. CDR3 DNA sequence: TGCGCCAGCAGCCCGTCCGGGACTCCGACCGGCAATGAGCAGTTCTTC.

The count of this clone is one. The chain couples TRBV2 to TRBJ1-5, with D unresolved. CDR3 length: 12 amino acids. V shed 8 bases and J shed 3 bases, with 8 bases lying between them. Germline lookup yields CDR1 SNHLY and CDR2 FYNNEI. As DNA, the CDR3 is TGTGCCAGCTCCCATGTCAATCAGCCCCAGCATTTT. It specifies CASSHVNQPQHF.

The CDR3 reads CASSLPMAGGSYNEQFF. The CDR3 nucleotides are TGTGCCAGCAGCTTACCAATGGCGGGAGGGTCCTACAATGAGCAGTTCTTC. The chain carries TRBV13 and TRBJ2-1; 9 bases align to TRBD2. CDR1 is PRHDT, CDR2 FYEKMQ, per germline (reference sequence). After removal of 2 bases from V and 1 base from J, the junction contained 6 bases not matched to a gene. The CDR3 covers 17 residues.

This rearrangement joins TRBV29-1 to TRBJ2-3; 7 bases line up with TRBD1. The V gene end was trimmed by 7 bases and the J gene end by 2 bases; junction bases not matched to a gene: 6. The germline V gene encodes CDR1 SQVTM and CDR2 ANQGSEA. The CDR3 covers 13 residues. CDR3 region: CSETGVFTDTQYF. Written as DNA, the CDR3 is TGCAGCGAAACAGGGGTGTTCACAGATACGCAGTATTTT.

The chain employs TRBV11-2 and TRBJ1-6; D is unresolved. The V end was cut by 1 base, the J end by 1 base, with 8 bases between. Germline assignment: CDR1 SGHAT and CDR2 FQNNGV. This CDR3 region has 16 residues. CDR3 region: CASSLAGGSYNSPLHF. The CDR3 DNA follows: TGTGCCAGCAGCTTAGCGGGTGGTTCCTATAATTCACCCCTCCACTTT.

This clone has just one count. The chain is built from TRBV18 and TRBJ1-1; D remains unclear. CDR1 and CDR2 (germline): KGHSH, LQKENI. CDR3 length equals 14 residues. The V end was cut by 2 bases, the J end by 8 bases, with 15 bases between. For the CDR3, the DNA is TGTGCCAGCTCACCAACTCCAGGTGCCCTAGAAGCTTTCTTT. It is translated as CASSPTPGALEAFF.

V and J are TRBV6-5 and TRBJ2-5, with TRBD1 identical over 9 bases. The V and J ends lost 5 bases and 4 bases, in that order; junction bases with no gene match: 8. Germline-derived CDR1 and CDR2 are MNHEY and SVGAGI. This CDR3 spans 15 amino acids. The CDR3 sequence is CASSIRGTGLETQYF. The CDR3 nucleotides read TGTGCCAGCAGTATCCGGGGGACAGGGCTAGAGACCCAGTACTTC.

This chain uses TRBV10-2 with TRBJ2-7; tentatively, D is TRBD2 (5 bases). The V end was cut by 10 bases, the J end by 1 base, with 17 bases between. The CDR3 loop spans 14 amino acids. Germline V gene lookup returns CDR1 WSHSY and CDR2 SAAADI. CDR3: CATRNGESSYEQYF. CDR3 nucleotide sequence: TGCGCCACCAGAAACGGGGAATCATCCTACGAGCAGTACTTC.

V usage is TRBV27 and J usage is TRBJ1-2, with 7 bases aligning to TRBD1. V was pared by 2 bases and J by 4 bases, with 4 bases of the junction left unmatched. Germline V gene sequence: CDR1 MNHEY, CDR2 SMNVEV (reference sequence). The CDR3 consists of 14 residues. CDR3 sequence reads: CASSLAGQSYGYTF. CDR3 bases: TGTGCCAGCAGTTTAGCGGGACAGAGCTATGGCTACACCTTC.

The chain uses TRBV27 and TRBJ2-2; TRBD1 matches 7 bases. The germline V gene encodes CDR1 MNHEY and CDR2 SMNVEV (reference sequence). V trimming: 6 bases; J trimming: 2 bases; junction bases outside the gene matches: 6. The CDR3 runs 15 residues. CDR3 region: CASRLTGINTGELFF. Written as DNA, the CDR3 is TGTGCCAGCAGATTGACAGGGATTAACACCGGGGAGCTGTTTTTT.

The chain has TRBV7-9 and TRBJ2-7, with 7 bases that match TRBD1. The J segment lost 2 bases and the V segment lost 1 base, leaving 2 bases of the junction unmatched. The CDR3 spans 14 residues. From germline, CDR1 is SEHNR and CDR2 FQNEAQ (reference sequence). Here the CDR3 DNA reads TGTGCCAGCAGCTTAGATCAGGGGGCCTACGAGCAGTACTTC. Translating it yields CASSLDQGAYEQYF.

CDR3 protein: CASRPTSGGGPETQYF. For the CDR3, the DNA is TGTGCCAGCAGACCAACTAGCGGGGGGGGGCCGGAGACCCAGTACTTC. The chain recombines TRBV7-2 with TRBJ2-5; 13 bases agree with TRBD2. Per the germline V gene, CDR1 is SGHTA and CDR2 is FQGNSA. V trimming: 6 bases; J trimming: 5 bases; junction bases outside the gene matches: 9. The CDR3 is made up of 16 amino acids.